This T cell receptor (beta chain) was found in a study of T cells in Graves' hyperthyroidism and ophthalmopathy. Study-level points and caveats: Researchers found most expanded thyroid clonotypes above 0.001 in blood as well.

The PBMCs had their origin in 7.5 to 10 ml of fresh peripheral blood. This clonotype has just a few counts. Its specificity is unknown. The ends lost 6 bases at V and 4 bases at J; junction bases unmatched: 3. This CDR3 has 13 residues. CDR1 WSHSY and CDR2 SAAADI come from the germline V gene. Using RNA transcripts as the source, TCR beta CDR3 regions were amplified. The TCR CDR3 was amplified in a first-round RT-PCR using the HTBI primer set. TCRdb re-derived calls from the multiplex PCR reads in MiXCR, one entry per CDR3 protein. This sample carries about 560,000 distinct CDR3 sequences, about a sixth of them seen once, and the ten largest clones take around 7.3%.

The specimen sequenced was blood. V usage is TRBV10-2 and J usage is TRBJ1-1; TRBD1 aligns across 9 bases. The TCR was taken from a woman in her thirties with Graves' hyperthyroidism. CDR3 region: CASRDRGPTEAFF. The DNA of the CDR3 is TGCGCCAGCAGGGACAGGGGTCCCACTGAAGCTTTCTTT.